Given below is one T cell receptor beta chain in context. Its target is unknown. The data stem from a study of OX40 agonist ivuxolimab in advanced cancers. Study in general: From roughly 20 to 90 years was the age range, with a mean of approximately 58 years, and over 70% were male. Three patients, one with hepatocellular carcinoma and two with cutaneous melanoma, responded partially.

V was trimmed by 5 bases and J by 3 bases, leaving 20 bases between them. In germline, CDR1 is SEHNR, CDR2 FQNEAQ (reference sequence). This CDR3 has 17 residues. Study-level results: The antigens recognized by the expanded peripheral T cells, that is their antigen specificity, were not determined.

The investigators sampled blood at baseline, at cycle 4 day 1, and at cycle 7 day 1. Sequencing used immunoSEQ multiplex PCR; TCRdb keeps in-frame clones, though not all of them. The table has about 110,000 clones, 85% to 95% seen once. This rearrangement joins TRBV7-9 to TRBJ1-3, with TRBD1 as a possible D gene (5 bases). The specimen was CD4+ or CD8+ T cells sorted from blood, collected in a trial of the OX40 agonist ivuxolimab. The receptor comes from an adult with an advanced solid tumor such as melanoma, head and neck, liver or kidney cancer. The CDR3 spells CASSKVTGPDIGNTIYF. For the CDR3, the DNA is TGTGCCAGCAGCAAAGTGACCGGACCGGACATTGGAAACACCATATATTTT.